This is a list of T cell receptor beta chains from one sample in a study of regulatory T cells in long-lasting Graves disease. TCRdb redid the calling of the multiplex PCR reads with MiXCR, one entry per CDR3 protein. The table lists 700,000 or so distinct CDR3 sequences, about 32% of them singletons, with around 42% in the top ten. This sample comprised peripheral blood mononuclear cells (PBMCs), obtained when the disease was refractory, from a patient treated with antithyroid drugs. The receptors were gathered from a female donor with Graves disease. Both conserved end residues are part of each CDR3. D genes are given only for firm matches. Size values are once, few and many counts, or a class for expanded clones, and some rows have none.

len: 12; abundance: NA; d_gene: NA; v_gene: TRBV20-1; j_gene: TRBJ1-2; CDR3nt: TGCAGTGCCCCAGGACAGAACTATGGCTACACCTTC; CDR3aa: CSAPGQNYGYTF
len: 13; abundance: many; d_gene: NA; v_gene: TRBV20-1; j_gene: TRBJ1-1; CDR3nt: TGCAGTGCTAGGGGGCGGGAGAACACTGAAGCTTTCTTT; CDR3aa: CSARGRENTEAFF
len: 14; abundance: NA; d_gene: NA; v_gene: TRBV28; j_gene: TRBJ2-4; CDR3nt: TGTGCCAGCAGTCGGCCAGGGGCCAAAAACATTCAGTACTTC; CDR3aa: CASSRPGAKNIQYF
len: 18; abundance: many; d_gene: TRBD1; v_gene: TRBV6-2/TRBV6-3; j_gene: TRBJ1-4; CDR3nt: TGTGCCAGCAGTTACCTCCGGGACAGCCTACACGATACGGAAAAACTGTTTTTT; CDR3aa: CASSYLRDSLHDTEKLFF
len: 15; abundance: few; d_gene: TRBD1; v_gene: TRBV28; j_gene: TRBJ1-1; CDR3nt: TGTGCCAGCAGTTTACCAGACAGGGGCCCGCTTGAAGCTTTCTTT; CDR3aa: CASSLPDRGPLEAFF
len: 19; abundance: NA; d_gene: TRBD1; v_gene: TRBV24-1; j_gene: TRBJ1-4; CDR3nt: TGTGCCACCAGTGATTTGATCCCGATCAGGGGGCTGGCTAATGAAAAACTGTTTTTT; CDR3aa: CATSDLIPIRGLANEKLFF
len: 13; abundance: many; d_gene: TRBD2; v_gene: TRBV18; j_gene: TRBJ2-5; CDR3nt: TGTGCCAGCAGCCGCGGGAGTCAAGAGACCCAGTACTTC; CDR3aa: CASSRGSQETQYF
len: 13; abundance: NA; d_gene: NA; v_gene: TRBV7-2; j_gene: TRBJ2-1; CDR3nt: TGTGCCAGCAGCTTAGAGAGCGGGCAGACGCAGTTCTTC; CDR3aa: CASSLESGQTQFF
len: 12; abundance: few; d_gene: NA; v_gene: TRBV7-2; j_gene: TRBJ1-2; CDR3nt: TGTGCCAGCAGGAAGGGCGGGGGGGGCTACACCTTC; CDR3aa: CASRKGGGGYTF
len: 13; abundance: few; d_gene: NA; v_gene: TRBV28; j_gene: TRBJ1-2; CDR3nt: TGTGCCAGCAGACACATTTCCCGTCTGGGCTACACCTTC; CDR3aa: CASRHISRLGYTF
len: 13; abundance: few; d_gene: NA; v_gene: TRBV2; j_gene: TRBJ2-7; CDR3nt: TGTGCCAGCCTGGACACCCCTCCCTCCGAGCAGTACTTC; CDR3aa: CASLDTPPSEQYF
len: 15; abundance: NA; d_gene: NA; v_gene: TRBV2; j_gene: TRBJ1-6; CDR3nt: TGTGCCACCTCCCCCCCGGGGGGCGATAATTCACCCCTCCACTTT; CDR3aa: CATSPPGGDNSPLHF
len: 13; abundance: NA; d_gene: TRBD1; v_gene: TRBV12-3/TRBV12-4; j_gene: TRBJ2-7; CDR3nt: TGTGCCAGCAGTTTATCAGGGACAGCCGAGCAGTACTTC; CDR3aa: CASSLSGTAEQYF
len: 16; abundance: NA; d_gene: TRBD2; v_gene: TRBV4-1; j_gene: TRBJ2-5; CDR3nt: TGCGCCAGCAGCCTTCGGCTAGCGGGAGGGATAGAGACCCAGTACTTC; CDR3aa: CASSLRLAGGIETQYF
len: 15; abundance: NA; d_gene: NA; v_gene: TRBV7-9; j_gene: TRBJ1-1; CDR3nt: TGTGCCAGCAGCCCAAATATAGGCGCGGACACTGAAGCTTTCTTT; CDR3aa: CASSPNIGADTEAFF
len: 15; abundance: NA; d_gene: NA; v_gene: TRBV5-1; j_gene: TRBJ1-4; CDR3nt: TGCGCCAGCAGCGGCGACGGATTTTCTAATGAAAAACTGTTTTTT; CDR3aa: CASSGDGFSNEKLFF
len: 16; abundance: few; d_gene: NA; v_gene: TRBV5-1; j_gene: TRBJ1-5; CDR3nt: TGCGCCAGCAGCGAAGGAACAGGGTCGGGCAATCAGCCCCAGCATTTT; CDR3aa: CASSEGTGSGNQPQHF
len: 15; abundance: NA; d_gene: NA; v_gene: TRBV13; j_gene: TRBJ2-7; CDR3nt: TGTGCCAGCAGCTCCCGAGGGGGGTCAGACTACGAGCAGTACTTC; CDR3aa: CASSSRGGSDYEQYF
len: 12; abundance: few; d_gene: NA; v_gene: TRBV12-3/TRBV12-4; j_gene: TRBJ2-7; CDR3nt: TGTGCCAGCAGCCCCGGGACGCCGGATTCGTACTTC; CDR3aa: CASSPGTPDSYF
len: 14; abundance: many; d_gene: TRBD1; v_gene: TRBV28; j_gene: TRBJ1-5; CDR3nt: TGTGCCAGCAGTCCCCAGGACAGGAATCAGCCCCAGCATTTT; CDR3aa: CASSPQDRNQPQHF
len: 17; abundance: few; d_gene: TRBD1; v_gene: TRBV15; j_gene: TRBJ1-2; CDR3nt: TGTGCCACCAGCAGAGGCAGGGGGGGCTCCCCTAACTATGGCTACACCTTC; CDR3aa: CATSRGRGGSPNYGYTF
len: 13; abundance: NA; d_gene: NA; v_gene: TRBV7-2; j_gene: TRBJ1-1; CDR3nt: TGTGCCAGCAGCGCACAGATGAACACTGAAGCTTTCTTT; CDR3aa: CASSAQMNTEAFF
len: 14; abundance: NA; d_gene: NA; v_gene: TRBV6-1; j_gene: TRBJ1-5; CDR3nt: TGTGCCACTCGGGGACACGATAGCAATCAGCCCCAGCATTTT; CDR3aa: CATRGHDSNQPQHF
len: 14; abundance: many; d_gene: NA; v_gene: TRBV12-3/TRBV12-4; j_gene: TRBJ1-1; CDR3nt: TGTGCCAGCAGGCTGGACGGTCTGAACACTGAAGCTTTCTTT; CDR3aa: CASRLDGLNTEAFF
len: 18; abundance: many; d_gene: TRBD1; v_gene: TRBV28; j_gene: TRBJ1-1; CDR3nt: TGTGCCAGCAGTTTATCGCGGACAGGGGTTGATGGGTACACTGAAGCTTTCTTT; CDR3aa: CASSLSRTGVDGYTEAFF
len: 11; abundance: few; d_gene: NA; v_gene: TRBV7-9; j_gene: TRBJ2-3; CDR3nt: TGTGCCAGCAGAAATGCAGATACGCAGTATTTT; CDR3aa: CASRNADTQYF
len: 15; abundance: few; d_gene: NA; v_gene: TRBV10-3; j_gene: TRBJ1-1; CDR3nt: TGTGCCATCAACGCACAGGGTTGGTTGGACACTGAAGCTTTCTTT; CDR3aa: CAINAQGWLDTEAFF
len: 16; abundance: few; d_gene: NA; v_gene: TRBV5-5; j_gene: TRBJ1-5; CDR3nt: TGTGCCAGCAGCCCTGACCTTTGGGGGTCCAATCAGCCCCAGCATTTT; CDR3aa: CASSPDLWGSNQPQHF